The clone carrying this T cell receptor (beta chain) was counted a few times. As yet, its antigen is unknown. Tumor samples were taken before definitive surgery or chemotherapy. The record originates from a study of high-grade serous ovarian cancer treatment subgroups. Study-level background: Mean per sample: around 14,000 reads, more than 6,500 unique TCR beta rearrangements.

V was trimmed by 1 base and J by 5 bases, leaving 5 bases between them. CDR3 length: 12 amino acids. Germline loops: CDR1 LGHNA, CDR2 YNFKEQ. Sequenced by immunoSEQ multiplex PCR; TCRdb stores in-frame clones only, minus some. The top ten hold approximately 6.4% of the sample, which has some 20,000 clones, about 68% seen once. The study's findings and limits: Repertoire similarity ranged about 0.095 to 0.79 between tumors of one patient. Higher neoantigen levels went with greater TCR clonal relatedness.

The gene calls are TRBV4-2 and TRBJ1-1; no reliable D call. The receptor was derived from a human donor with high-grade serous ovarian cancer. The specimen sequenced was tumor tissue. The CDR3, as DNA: TGTGCCAGCAGCCAAGCTGGGACTGAAGCTTTCTTT. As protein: CASSQAGTEAFF.